This paragraph reports one T cell receptor beta chain. In the authors' workflow: Estimated nucleated cell counts came from reference gene primer amplification. This table comes from immunoSEQ multiplex PCR, and its TCRdb copy is limited to in-frame clones, with some not included. Clone size and the V and J calls come from that table; the DNA yielded D and trimming. This repertoire shows more than 300,000 clones, approximately 90% found once; its top ten account for about 3.5%. From germline, CDR1 is SGDLS and CDR2 YYNGEE. V was cut by 3 bases and J by 9 bases, with 18 bases left in between. CDR3 length: 14 residues. The data were taken from a study of blood T cell repertoires in COVID-19. About the research overall: COVID-19 samples, acute and convalescent, were from the United States, Italy and Spain. PBMCs, B-cell-depleted T cells, or T cells provided the cDNA or gDNA that made up the material.

This TCR was sampled from a woman aged 18-29 years who had recovered from COVID-19. The rearrangement links TRBV9 to TRBJ1-2, with a possible D match to TRBD1 (6 bases). The sample comprised peripheral blood. The CDR3 region is CASSASGHVMRYTF. CDR3 DNA sequence: TGTGCCAGCAGCGCATCGGGACATGTAATGCGCTACACCTTC.